This T cell receptor beta chain was obtained from a study of CD8+CD57+ T cells in acquired aplastic anemia. The overall study: On average, sorted CD4+ and CD8+ cells gave 3.2 ug of DNA.

Concerning this clonotype itself: Antigen unknown.

According to the study, genomic DNA was the template for TCR beta VDJ and CDR3 profiling. TCRdb re-analysed the reads in MiXCR, keeping a single row per CDR3 protein. The repertoire holds some 44,000 distinct CDR3 sequences, with around 67% as singletons. Study-wide results and limits: Some 30 was the count of CD8+ CDR3 sequences that patients shared with controls.

J was trimmed by 2 bases and V by 10 bases; bases with no gene match: 5. Per germline, CDR1 SGHTA and CDR2 FQGNSA. CDR3 length: 12 amino acids. The chain recombines TRBV7-2 with TRBJ2-7, with TRBD1 matching over 7 bases. This sequence originates from a human donor in good health, serving as a control. Sequenced sample: sorted CD4+, CD8+, or CD8+CD57+ T cells (not recorded which) from PBMCs. The DNA for the CDR3 is TGTGCCACCGGGGACAGCCCCTACGAGCAGTACTTC. Translated: CATGDSPYEQYF.